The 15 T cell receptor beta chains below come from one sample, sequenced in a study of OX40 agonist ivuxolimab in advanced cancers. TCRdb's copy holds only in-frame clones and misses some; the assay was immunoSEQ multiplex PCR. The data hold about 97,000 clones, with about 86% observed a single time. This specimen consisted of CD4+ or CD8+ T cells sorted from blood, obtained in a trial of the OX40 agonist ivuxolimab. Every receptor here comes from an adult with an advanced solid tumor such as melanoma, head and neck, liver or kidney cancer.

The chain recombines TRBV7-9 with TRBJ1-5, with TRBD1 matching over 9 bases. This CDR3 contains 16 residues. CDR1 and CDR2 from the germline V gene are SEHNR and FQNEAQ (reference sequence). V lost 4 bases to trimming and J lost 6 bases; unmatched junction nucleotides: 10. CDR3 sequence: CASSSDRGKFIQPQHF. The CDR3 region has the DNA TGTGCCAGCAGCTCCGACAGGGGGAAATTCATTCAGCCCCAGCATTTT.

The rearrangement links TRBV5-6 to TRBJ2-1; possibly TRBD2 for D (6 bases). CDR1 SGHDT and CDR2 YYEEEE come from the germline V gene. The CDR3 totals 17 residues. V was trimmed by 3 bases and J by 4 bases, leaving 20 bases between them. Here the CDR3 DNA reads TGTGCCAGCAGCTGGGTATCAACTAGCCCGACTTACAATGAGCAGTTCTTC. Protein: CASSWVSTSPTYNEQFF.

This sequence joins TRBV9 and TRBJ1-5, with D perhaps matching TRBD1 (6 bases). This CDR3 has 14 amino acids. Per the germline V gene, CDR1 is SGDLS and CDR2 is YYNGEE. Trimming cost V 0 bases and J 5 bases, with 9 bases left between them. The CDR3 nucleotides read TGTGCCAGCAGCGTAGGGGGGGGCGATCAGCCCCAGCATTTT. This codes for CASSVGGGDQPQHF.

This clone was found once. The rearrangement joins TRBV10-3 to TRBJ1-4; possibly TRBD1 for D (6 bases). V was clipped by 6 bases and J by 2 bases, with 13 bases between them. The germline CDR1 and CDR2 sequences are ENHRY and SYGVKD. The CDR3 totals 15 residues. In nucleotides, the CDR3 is TGTGCCATCAGCGACCCGGGACACACTAATGAAAAACTGTTTTTT. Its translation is CAISDPGHTNEKLFF.

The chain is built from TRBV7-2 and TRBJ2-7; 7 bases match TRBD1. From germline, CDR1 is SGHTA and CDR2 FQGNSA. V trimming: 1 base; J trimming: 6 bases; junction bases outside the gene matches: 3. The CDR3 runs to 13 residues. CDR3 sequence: CASSLGRGIEQYF. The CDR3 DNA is TGTGCCAGCAGCTTAGGCAGGGGGATCGAGCAGTACTTC.

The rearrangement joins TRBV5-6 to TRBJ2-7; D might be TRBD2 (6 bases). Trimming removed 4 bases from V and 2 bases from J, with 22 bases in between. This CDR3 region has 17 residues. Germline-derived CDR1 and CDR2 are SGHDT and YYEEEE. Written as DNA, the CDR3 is TGTGCCAGCAGCCATCCAATTGCGGGGAGTCCTGCCTACGAGCAGTACTTC. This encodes CASSHPIAGSPAYEQYF.

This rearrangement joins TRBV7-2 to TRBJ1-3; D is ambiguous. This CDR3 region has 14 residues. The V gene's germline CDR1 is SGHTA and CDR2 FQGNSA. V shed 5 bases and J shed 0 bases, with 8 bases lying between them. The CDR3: CASSPTSSGNTIYF. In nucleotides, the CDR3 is TGTGCCAGCAGCCCCACCAGCTCTGGAAACACCATATATTTT. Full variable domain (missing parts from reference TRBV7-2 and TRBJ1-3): GAGVSQSPSNKVTEKGKDVELRCDPISGHTALYWYRQSLGQGLEFLIYFQGNSAPDKSGLPSDRFSAERTGGSVSTLTIQRTQQEDSAVYLCASSPTSSGNTIYFGEGSWLTVV.

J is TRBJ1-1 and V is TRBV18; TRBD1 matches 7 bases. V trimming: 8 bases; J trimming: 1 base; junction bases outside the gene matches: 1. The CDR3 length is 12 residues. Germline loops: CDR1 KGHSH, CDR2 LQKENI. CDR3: CASHRGNTEAFF. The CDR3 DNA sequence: TGTGCCAGCCACAGGGGGAACACTGAAGCTTTCTTT.

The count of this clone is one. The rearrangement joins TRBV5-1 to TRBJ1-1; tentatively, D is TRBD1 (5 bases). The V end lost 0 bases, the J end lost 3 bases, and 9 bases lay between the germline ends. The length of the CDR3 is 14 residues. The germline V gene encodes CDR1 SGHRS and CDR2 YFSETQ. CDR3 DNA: TGCGCCAGCAGCTTGGCACGGGGCCACACTGAAGCTTTCTTT. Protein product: CASSLARGHTEAFF.

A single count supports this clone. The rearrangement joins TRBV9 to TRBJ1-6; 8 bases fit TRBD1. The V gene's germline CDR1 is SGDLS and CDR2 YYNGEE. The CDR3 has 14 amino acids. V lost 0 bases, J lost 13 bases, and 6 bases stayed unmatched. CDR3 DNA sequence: TGTGCCAGCAGCGTAGTCCCCGGACAGGGCCCCCTCCACTTT. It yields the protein CASSVVPGQGPLHF.

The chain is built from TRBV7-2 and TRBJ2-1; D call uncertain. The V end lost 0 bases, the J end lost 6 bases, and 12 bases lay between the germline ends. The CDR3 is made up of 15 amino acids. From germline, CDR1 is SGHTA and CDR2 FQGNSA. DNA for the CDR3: TGTGCCAGCAGCTTAGCCATCACTAAGGGCAATGAGCAGTTCTTC. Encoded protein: CASSLAITKGNEQFF.

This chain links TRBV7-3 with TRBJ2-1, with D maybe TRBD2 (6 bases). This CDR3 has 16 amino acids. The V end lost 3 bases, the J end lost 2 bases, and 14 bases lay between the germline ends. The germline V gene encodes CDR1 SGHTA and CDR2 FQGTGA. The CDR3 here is CASSFFTGVPYNEQFF. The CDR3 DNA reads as TGTGCCAGCAGCTTTTTCACGGGAGTGCCCTACAATGAGCAGTTCTTC.

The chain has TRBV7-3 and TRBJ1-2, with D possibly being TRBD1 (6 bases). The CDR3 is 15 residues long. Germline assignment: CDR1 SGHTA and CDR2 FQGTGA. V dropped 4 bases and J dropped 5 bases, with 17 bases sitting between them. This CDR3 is CASSSSQGFRYGYTF. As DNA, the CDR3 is TGTGCCAGCAGCTCATCACAGGGTTTTCGTTATGGCTACACCTTC. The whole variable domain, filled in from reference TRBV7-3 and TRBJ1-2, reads GAGVSQTPSNKVTEKGKYVELRCDPISGHTALYWYRQSLGQGPEFLIYFQGTGAADDSGLPNDRFFAVRPEGSVSTLKIQRTERGDSAVYLCASSSSQGFRYGYTFGSGTRLTVV.

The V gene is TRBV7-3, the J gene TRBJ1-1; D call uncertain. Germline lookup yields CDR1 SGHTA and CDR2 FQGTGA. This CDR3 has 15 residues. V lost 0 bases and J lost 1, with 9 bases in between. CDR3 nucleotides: TGTGCCAGCAGCTTAACACCTGCGGGGAACACTGAAGCTTTCTTT. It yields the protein CASSLTPAGNTEAFF. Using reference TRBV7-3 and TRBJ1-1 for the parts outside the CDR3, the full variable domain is GAGVSQTPSNKVTEKGKYVELRCDPISGHTALYWYRQSLGQGPEFLIYFQGTGAADDSGLPNDRFFAVRPEGSVSTLKIQRTERGDSAVYLCASSLTPAGNTEAFFGQGTRLTVV.

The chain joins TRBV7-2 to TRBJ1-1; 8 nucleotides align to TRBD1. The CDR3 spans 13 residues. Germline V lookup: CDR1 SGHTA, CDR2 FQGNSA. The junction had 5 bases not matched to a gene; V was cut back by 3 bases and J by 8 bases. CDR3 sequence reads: CASSFNRGFEAFF. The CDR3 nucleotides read TGTGCCAGCAGCTTCAACAGGGGGTTCGAAGCTTTCTTT.